This T cell receptor (beta chain) was captured by sequencing in a study of post-analysis software for immune sequencing data. Notes on the study in general: TRBV5-6, TRBV5-1 and TRBV20-1 were among five TRBV segments more frequent in patients than controls.

Libraries were made from TCR beta cDNA, and they carried unique molecular identifiers. TCRdb reprocessed the PCR reads via MiXCR and lists one record per CDR3 protein. Among around 500,000 distinct CDR3 sequences, 30% to 40% were seen once, and the ten largest hold approximately 5.4%. Germline V CDR1 and CDR2: SEHNR, FQNEAQ (reference sequence). The CDR3 spans 13 residues. With 4 bases removed from V and 12 bases from J, the gap between germline ends came to 16 bases. With respect to this clonotype: Antigen unknown.

This sequence joins TRBV7-9 and TRBJ2-1; D is possibly TRBD2 (5 bases). The sequence was obtained from a girl under 18 with multiple sclerosis. Sequences were obtained from blood. The CDR3 coding sequence is TGTGCCAGCAGCTCCGGACCCGGGGATGGGCAGTTCTTC. Translated, it gives CASSSGPGDGQFF.